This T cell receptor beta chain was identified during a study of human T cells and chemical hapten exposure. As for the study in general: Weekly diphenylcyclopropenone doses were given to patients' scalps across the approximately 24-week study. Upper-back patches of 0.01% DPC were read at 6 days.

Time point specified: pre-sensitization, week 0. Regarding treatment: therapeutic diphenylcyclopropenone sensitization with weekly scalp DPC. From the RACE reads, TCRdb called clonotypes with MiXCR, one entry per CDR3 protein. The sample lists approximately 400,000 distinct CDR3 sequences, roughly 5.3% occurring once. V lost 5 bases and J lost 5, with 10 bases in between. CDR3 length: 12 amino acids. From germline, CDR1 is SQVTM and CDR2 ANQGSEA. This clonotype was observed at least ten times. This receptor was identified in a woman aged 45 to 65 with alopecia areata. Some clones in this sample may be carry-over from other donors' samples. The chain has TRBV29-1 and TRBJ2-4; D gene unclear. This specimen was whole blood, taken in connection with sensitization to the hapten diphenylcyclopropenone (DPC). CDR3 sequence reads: CSVSVPENIQYF. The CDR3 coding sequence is TGCAGCGTTTCGGTCCCCGAAAACATTCAGTACTTC.